These 21 T cell receptor beta chains originate from one sample sequenced in a study of shared clonotypes between healthy human individuals. The data were produced by immunoSEQ multiplex PCR, yet TCRdb's version contains in-frame clones alone and is incomplete. The table records about 2.4 million clones, 80% to 95% of them present only once. The sample was naive CD4+ T cells from PBMCs. This sample's subset: CD45RA+ positively selected. The receptors originated from a man younger than 35 in good health. Some clones in this sample may be carry-over from other donors' samples.

The chain employs TRBV27 and TRBJ2-7, with D uncertain. From germline, CDR1 is MNHEY and CDR2 SMNVEV (reference sequence). The CDR3 contains 13 residues. V gave up 4 bases and J gave up 2 bases, with 9 bases separating them. CDR3 in amino acids: CASSYSLPYEQYF. The CDR3 nucleotides read TGTGCCAGCAGTTATAGTCTCCCCTACGAGCAGTACTTC.

This rearrangement joins TRBV7-3 to TRBJ2-5; TRBD2 agrees at 8 bases. The germline V gene encodes CDR1 SGHTA and CDR2 FQGTGA. V trimming: 3 bases; J trimming: 5 bases; junction bases outside the gene matches: 8. The CDR3 contains 15 residues. CDR3 sequence (DNA): TGTGCCAGCAGCTTCGACGGGAGGGCCTCGGAGACCCAGTACTTC. It is translated as CASSFDGRASETQYF. The whole variable domain, filled in from reference TRBV7-3 and TRBJ2-5, reads GAGVSQTPSNKVTEKGKYVELRCDPISGHTALYWYRQSLGQGPEFLIYFQGTGAADDSGLPNDRFFAVRPEGSVSTLKIQRTERGDSAVYLCASSFDGRASETQYFGPGTRLLVL.

The chain couples TRBV28 to TRBJ1-2; D may be TRBD1 (5 bases). V lost 1 base and J 5 bases, leaving 17 bases between the germline ends. The CDR3 extends over 16 amino acids. The germline CDR1 and CDR2 sequences are MDHEN and SYDVKM. CDR3 amino acids: CASSLFLTEPEYGYTF. The CDR3 DNA reads as TGTGCCAGCAGTTTATTCCTGACAGAGCCTGAGTATGGCTACACCTTC.

J is TRBJ2-3 and V is TRBV29-1; D is possibly TRBD1 or TRBD2 (5 bases each). This CDR3 has 12 residues. Germline values: CDR1 SQVTM, CDR2 ANQGSEA. Trimming cost V 3 bases and J 10 bases, with 14 bases left between them. The CDR3 bases are TGCAGCGTTGAGCCCGGGACCCGCGCGCAGTATTTT. Translated: CSVEPGTRAQYF.

This clone came up once. The chain combines TRBV7-8 with TRBJ2-7; D unresolved. V was cut by 5 bases and J by 2 bases, with 19 bases left in between. The CDR3 is 16 amino acids. CDR1 and CDR2 from the germline V gene are SGHVS and FQNEAQ. The CDR3 spells CASSDSLGVPTYEQYF. The CDR3 DNA is TGTGCCAGCAGCGACTCCCTGGGTGTACCTACCTACGAGCAGTACTTC.

This clone was picked up one time. The chain recombines TRBV28 with TRBJ2-7; tentatively, D is TRBD1 (6 bases). The V and J ends lost 6 bases and 2 bases respectively, with 20 bases between them. Germline-derived CDR1 and CDR2 are MDHEN and SYDVKM. There are 16 residues in the CDR3. CDR3 loop: CASRISGAARTYEQYF. The CDR3 DNA follows: TGTGCCAGCAGAATCTCAGGGGCGGCCAGAACCTACGAGCAGTACTTC.

CDR3 sequence: CASSRRQENSYEQYF. CDR3 coding DNA: TGTGCCAGCAGCCGCCGGCAAGAGAACAGCTACGAGCAGTACTTC. The chain recombines TRBV9 with TRBJ2-5; D unresolved. The J call is in doubt because the DNA end fits TRBJ2-7 better. CDR1 and CDR2 (germline): SGDLS, YYNGEE. This CDR3 is built from 15 residues.

On this clone: In the same sample, other DNA sequences code for this CDR3. The chain carries TRBV7-9 and TRBJ2-7; 10 positions match TRBD1. The V and J ends lost 2 bases and 2 bases, in that order; junction bases with no gene match: 3. Germline CDR1 SEHNR, CDR2 FQNEAQ (reference sequence). There are 15 residues in the CDR3. The CDR3 sequence: CASSLRQGAPYEQYF. CDR3 in DNA: TGTGCCAGCAGCTTACGACAGGGGGCACCCTACGAGCAGTACTTC.

This sequence joins TRBV7-2 and TRBJ2-7; D remains ambiguous. In germline, CDR1 is SGHTA, CDR2 FQGNSA. There are 15 residues in the CDR3. Trimming removed 1 base from V and 6 bases from J, with 16 bases in between. CDR3 in DNA: TGTGCCAGCAGCTTAGGGCGCGGAATACTGAGCGAGCAGTACTTC. Protein: CASSLGRGILSEQYF.

The chain has TRBV28 and TRBJ1-1, with D tentatively TRBD1 (6 bases). Trimming left V 1 base short and J 6 bases short, with 18 bases between. The CDR3 is 16 residues long. The germline V gene encodes CDR1 MDHEN and CDR2 SYDVKM. The chain's CDR3 is CASSLSGRGRFPEAFF. The CDR3 region has the DNA TGTGCCAGCAGTTTATCAGGTCGGGGGCGTTTCCCTGAAGCTTTCTTT.

The chain recombines TRBV7-8 with TRBJ2-3, with TRBD1 as a possible D gene (6 bases). The CDR3 spans 11 residues. V lost 4 bases, J lost 8 bases, and 7 bases lay in between. The germline CDR1 and CDR2 sequences are SGHVS and FQNEAQ. The chain's CDR3 is CASSSGVTQYF. The CDR3 DNA sequence: TGTGCCAGCAGCTCAGGGGTTACGCAGTATTTT.

This clone has just one count. The chain combines TRBV7-2 with TRBJ2-3; D is ambiguous. The CDR3 loop spans 14 amino acids. Germline V gene sequence: CDR1 SGHTA, CDR2 FQGNSA. Between the trimmed V and J ends, which lost 3 bases and 4 bases, there was a span of 11 bases. The chain's CDR3 is CASSFGNLADTQYF. The CDR3 DNA is TGTGCCAGCAGCTTTGGGAACCTGGCAGATACGCAGTATTTT.

CDR3 nucleotide sequence: TGTGCCAGCAGCCCCATTAGCGTATTTACCTACGAGCAGTACTTC. This encodes CASSPISVFTYEQYF. The chain links TRBV28 to TRBJ2-7, with D maybe TRBD2 (5 bases). Trimming cost V 6 bases and J 2 bases, with 17 bases left between them. The CDR3 totals 15 residues. The germline gives CDR1 MDHEN, CDR2 SYDVKM.

The chain couples TRBV4-2 to TRBJ1-4, with a possible D match to TRBD1 (5 bases). V was trimmed by 0 bases and J by 0 bases, leaving 8 bases between them. The CDR3 length is 16 residues. Germline V CDR1 and CDR2: LGHNA, YNFKEQ. CDR3 sequence reads: CASSQEGETTNEKLFF. The CDR3, as DNA: TGTGCCAGCAGCCAAGAGGGGGAGACAACTAATGAAAAACTGTTTTTT.

The rearrangement uses TRBV18 and TRBJ2-5, with 7 bases matching TRBD1. Trimming removed 3 bases from V and 4 bases from J; junction bases left unmatched: 5. CDR1 and CDR2 from the germline V gene are KGHSH and LQKENI. This CDR3 region has 14 residues. The CDR3, as DNA: TGTGCCAGCTCACCTAGGGGGCGCGGAGAGACCCAGTACTTC. This sequence encodes CASSPRGRGETQYF.

The V and J genes are TRBV6-6 and TRBJ2-1; TRBD2 agrees at 12 bases. V was pared by 8 bases and J by 8 bases, with 7 bases of the junction left unmatched. This CDR3 contains 14 residues. Looked up from germline, CDR1 is MNHNY and CDR2 is SVGAGI (reference sequence). As DNA, the CDR3 is TGTGCCAGCCGCTCGACTAGCGGGAGCTATGAGCAGTTCTTC. This sequence encodes CASRSTSGSYEQFF.

Details on this clone: The sample carries other DNA sequences with the same CDR3. The chain links TRBV10-3 to TRBJ2-7, with 10 bases matching TRBD2. The J segment lost 4 bases and the V segment lost 6 bases, leaving 3 bases of the junction unmatched. CDR3 size: 13 residues. The germline V gene has CDR1 ENHRY and CDR2 SYGVKD. CDR3 DNA sequence: TGTGCCATCAGACTAGCGGGGACGTACGAGCAGTACTTC. Translation gives CAIRLAGTYEQYF.

The chain combines TRBV6-6 with TRBJ2-3; D is perhaps TRBD1 or TRBD2 (5 bases each). The CDR3 runs 14 residues. CDR1 MNHNY and CDR2 SVGAGI come from the germline V gene (reference sequence). The V and J ends lost 2 bases and 3 bases respectively, with 9 bases between them. CDR3 bases: TGTGCCAGCAGTTACGAGGGACGGACAGATACGCAGTATTTT. It is translated as CASSYEGRTDTQYF.

The V call is TRBV5-1, the J call TRBJ2-3; no reliable D call. V was trimmed by 4 bases and J by 2 bases, leaving 11 bases between them. CDR1 SGHRS and CDR2 YFSETQ come from the germline V gene. This CDR3 comprises 14 residues. CDR3: CASSTRADTDTQYF. The DNA of the CDR3 is TGCGCCAGCAGCACACGGGCCGACACAGATACGCAGTATTTT.

V gene TRBV5-1 combines with J gene TRBJ2-2; D perhaps matches TRBD2 (6 bases). CDR3 length equals 15 residues. The germline V gene has CDR1 SGHRS and CDR2 YFSETQ. V was trimmed by 6 bases and J by 1 base, leaving 13 bases between them. CDR3 DNA sequence: TGCGCCAGCAACCCGGGGACTCTGAACACCGGGGAGCTGTTTTTT. Protein: CASNPGTLNTGELFF.

The rearrangement joins TRBV6-5 to TRBJ1-5, with 7 bases aligning to TRBD1. Germline V gene sequence: CDR1 MNHEY, CDR2 SVGAGI. There are 15 residues in the CDR3. The junction had 4 bases not matched to a gene; V was cut back by 0 bases and J by 5 bases. The chain's CDR3 is CASSYSQGNDQPQHF. The CDR3 nucleotides are TGTGCCAGCAGTTACTCACAGGGGAACGATCAGCCCCAGCATTTT.